This T cell receptor (beta chain) derives from a study of beta chain features in type 1 diabetes. Broader study findings: Researchers report that Type 1 diabetes patients had moderately but significantly shorter TCRB CDR3s across all four CD4+ subsets.

What was sequenced were expressed TCRB transcripts, since all of the isolated RNA had been reverse transcribed. The protocol was immunoSEQ multiplex PCR, while the TCRdb copy is restricted to in-frame clones and leaves out a portion. This table holds a few hundred thousand clones, 8.5% to 10% found once. This clone was found a few times. As yet, its antigen is unknown. The collection from each donor was one heparinised blood draw averaging roughly 100 mL. This CDR3 contains 15 residues. The germline V and J ends were trimmed by 4 bases and 2 bases, with 11 bases remaining between them. Germline lookup yields CDR1 MDHEN and CDR2 SYDVKM.

The source material was central memory CD4+ T cells from blood. This rearrangement joins TRBV28 to TRBJ2-2; tentatively, D is TRBD1 (5 bases). This clonotype was sampled from a man aged 25-40 years with type 1 diabetes. As DNA, the CDR3 is TGTGCCAGCAGTTCCACAGGCGTAAACACCGGGGAGCTGTTTTTT. Translated, it gives CASSSTGVNTGELFF.